Shown below are 20 T cell receptor beta chains from a single sample sequenced in a study of beta chain features in type 1 diabetes. General study findings and limits: Researchers report that Type 1 diabetes patients had moderately but significantly shorter TCRB CDR3s across all four CD4+ subsets.

The antigens for these receptors are not known. Isolated RNA was reverse transcribed in full, so expressed TCRB transcripts were sequenced. Assay used: immunoSEQ multiplex PCR; TCRdb lists only in-frame clones, some missing. The table lists around 600,000 clones, under 15% of them singletons. Input material: naive CD4+ T cells from blood. All receptors come from a man aged 25-45 years with type 1 diabetes.

The chain joins TRBV2 to TRBJ1-6, with D possibly matching TRBD1 (6 bases). In germline, CDR1 is SNHLY, CDR2 FYNNEI. The CDR3 extends over 15 amino acids. Deletions cut 5 bases from V and 8 bases from J, with 16 bases between. CDR3 sequence (DNA): TGTGCCAGCAGTCGGGACGAGGCAGGGGATTCACCCCTCCACTTT. Protein sequence: CASSRDEAGDSPLHF.

Only a few counts were recorded for this clone. The chain uses TRBV5-1 and TRBJ2-4, with a possible D match to TRBD1 (6 bases). The CDR3 length is 14 residues. Germline loops: CDR1 SGHRS, CDR2 YFSETQ. V lost 5 bases to trimming and J lost 1 base, with 10 bases between them. The CDR3 here is CASRDSDAKNIQYF. The DNA for the CDR3 is TGCGCCAGCAGGGACAGCGATGCCAAAAACATTCAGTACTTC.

The gene calls are TRBV5-4 and TRBJ2-1; 7 nucleotides agree with TRBD1. Germline trimming cut 4 bases from V and 7 bases from J; bases unmatched to any gene: 14. CDR3 length: 16 amino acids. CDR1 and CDR2 (germline): SGHNT, YYREEE (reference sequence). CDR3 nucleotide sequence: TGTGCCAGCAGCCCGCGAGGGGGCCGTAATCGGAATGAGCAGTTCTTC. It translates to CASSPRGGRNRNEQFF.

The rearrangement joins TRBV4-1 to TRBJ2-1; 8 positions agree with TRBD1. This CDR3 is built from 16 residues. From germline, CDR1 is MGHRA and CDR2 YSYEKL. Germline trimming cut 0 bases from V and 7 bases from J; bases unmatched to any gene: 8. CDR3 region: CASSQDRDRPRNEQFF. Here the CDR3 DNA reads TGCGCCAGCAGCCAAGACAGGGACAGGCCTAGGAATGAGCAGTTCTTC.

This clone has just a few counts. V gene TRBV7-2 combines with J gene TRBJ2-2, with TRBD1 matching over 8 bases. V was pared by 6 bases and J by 2 bases, with 14 bases of the junction left unmatched. This CDR3 contains 18 residues. Germline-derived CDR1 and CDR2 are SGHTA and FQGNSA. CDR3 loop: CASRDRTGKSHNTGELFF. The CDR3, as DNA: TGTGCCAGCAGGGATCGGACAGGGAAAAGCCATAACACCGGGGAGCTGTTTTTT.

About this clone itself: Other DNA variants within this sample encode the same CDR3. This chain uses TRBV7-3 with TRBJ2-5, with a weak D call TRBD1 (5 bases). Per the germline V gene, CDR1 is SGHTA and CDR2 is FQGTGA. V gave up 2 bases and J gave up 3 bases, with 7 bases separating them. The CDR3 extends over 13 amino acids. The CDR3, as DNA: TGTGCCAGCAGCTTATCCAGGGAAGAGACCCAGTACTTC. Translating it yields CASSLSREETQYF.

V usage is TRBV4-2 and J usage is TRBJ2-4, with 7 bases fitting TRBD1. The CDR3 contains 14 residues. Germline V gene sequence: CDR1 LGHNA, CDR2 YNFKEQ. The ends lost 4 bases at V and 8 bases at J; junction bases unmatched: 8. This CDR3 reads CASSPDRAGDIQYF. The CDR3 region has the DNA TGTGCCAGCAGCCCAGACAGGGCTGGGGACATTCAGTACTTC.

This clone was counted between two and nine times. V usage is TRBV29-1 and J usage is TRBJ2-7; D is tentatively TRBD1 or TRBD2 (5 bases each). Germline assignment: CDR1 SQVTM and CDR2 ANQGSEA. There are 14 residues in the CDR3. Trimming removed 4 bases at V and 2 bases at J, with 15 bases between. The CDR3 DNA follows: TGCAGCGTTGCCCCCGGGACGTCCACCTACGAGCAGTACTTC. Its translation: CSVAPGTSTYEQYF.

The count of this clone is one. The chain recombines TRBV6-1 with TRBJ2-1, with D perhaps TRBD2 (6 bases). V gave up 3 bases and J gave up 8 bases, with 8 bases separating them. The CDR3 spans 12 residues. Germline V CDR1 and CDR2: MNHNS, SASEGT. This CDR3 is CASSEWRDEQFF. The CDR3 bases are TGTGCCAGCAGTGAGTGGAGGGATGAGCAGTTCTTC.

V usage is TRBV11-2 and J usage is TRBJ1-5; no clear D gene. This CDR3 has 14 amino acids. The V end lost 2 bases, the J end lost 1 base, and 6 bases lay between the germline ends. CDR1 SGHAT and CDR2 FQNNGV come from the germline V gene. The DNA of the CDR3 is TGTGCCAGCAGCTTAACGTTAAGCAATCAGCCCCAGCATTTT. This gives the protein CASSLTLSNQPQHF.

The chain combines TRBV7-2 with TRBJ2-1; 10 positions agree with TRBD2. The CDR3 loop spans 15 amino acids. The trim removed 5 bases at V and 4 bases at J, leaving 5 bases unmatched. Germline-derived CDR1 and CDR2 are SGHTA and FQGNSA. CDR3 region: CASSRSGGGYNEQFF. In nucleotides, the CDR3 is TGTGCCAGCAGCCGCAGCGGGGGGGGATACAATGAGCAGTTCTTC.

The sample holds a few counts of this clone. V gene TRBV6-5 combines with J gene TRBJ2-5; TRBD1 agrees at 7 bases. The V gene's germline CDR1 is MNHEY and CDR2 SVGAGI. This CDR3 spans 14 amino acids. V lost 6 bases to trimming and J lost 5 bases; unmatched junction nucleotides: 9. The CDR3 region has the DNA TGTGCCAGCAGCACACAGGGGCGCAGGGAGACCCAGTACTTC. Encoded protein: CASSTQGRRETQYF.

This chain uses TRBV4-3 with TRBJ1-1; D remains ambiguous. V was trimmed by 1 base and J by 6 bases, leaving 12 bases between them. The CDR3 consists of 14 residues. Germline-derived CDR1 and CDR2 are LGHNA and YSLEER. DNA of the CDR3: TGCGCCAGCAGCCAAGCGCGACGGTGGCCTGAAGCTTTCTTT. Translating gives CASSQARRWPEAFF.

V is TRBV2 and J is TRBJ1-3; D remains unclear. Between the trimmed V and J ends, which lost 4 bases and 3 bases, there was a span of 10 bases. The CDR3 spans 14 residues. Germline-derived CDR1 and CDR2 are SNHLY and FYNNEI. The CDR3 DNA follows: TGTGCCAGCAGTGGCCTGGGTCTTGGAAACACCATATATTTT. It yields the protein CASSGLGLGNTIYF.

Of note for this clone: Other DNA sequences in this specimen translate into the identical CDR3. The chain has TRBV28 and TRBJ2-7; unclear D gene. The CDR3 is 12 amino acids. V was shortened by 3 bases and J by 3 bases, with 6 bases between the two germline ends. Germline V gene data show CDR1 as MDHEN and CDR2 as SYDVKM. The CDR3 reads CASSLLGYEQYF. In DNA, the CDR3 is TGTGCCAGCAGTTTGTTGGGCTACGAGCAGTACTTC.

V gene TRBV7-8 combines with J gene TRBJ2-5; D may be TRBD2 (5 bases). CDR1 and CDR2 (germline): SGHVS, FQNEAQ. The CDR3 consists of 13 residues. V lost 5 bases and J 3 bases, leaving 10 bases between the germline ends. The CDR3 DNA reads TGTGCCAGCAGCACTAGAGAAGAAGAGACCCAGTACTTC. This translates into CASSTREEETQYF.

The chain employs TRBV7-2 and TRBJ2-4, with a tentative D call TRBD1 (6 bases). Trimming removed 6 bases from V and 0 bases from J, with 15 bases in between. The CDR3 contains 16 residues. Germline V lookup: CDR1 SGHTA, CDR2 FQGNSA. CDR3 region: CASSYLGQQAKNIQYF. The CDR3 DNA reads TGTGCCAGCAGTTACCTCGGACAGCAAGCCAAAAACATTCAGTACTTC.

The chain links TRBV9 to TRBJ2-1; no definite D call. Germline CDR1 and CDR2: SGDLS and YYNGEE. This CDR3 has 14 residues. Trimming shortened V by 3 bases and J by 0 bases, and 7 bases separated the two germline ends. CDR3 sequence (DNA): TGTGCCAGCAGCGGGGTGGGCTCCTACAATGAGCAGTTCTTC. Amino acids: CASSGVGSYNEQFF.

This chain joins TRBV28 and TRBJ2-7, with a weak D call TRBD1 (6 bases). The CDR3 contains 14 residues. Looked up from germline, CDR1 is MDHEN and CDR2 is SYDVKM. The V gene lost 6 bases and the J gene lost 3 bases, with 15 bases spanning the gap. The CDR3 sequence is CASRNGQKFYEQYF. CDR3 nucleotide sequence: TGTGCCAGCAGAAATGGACAGAAGTTCTACGAGCAGTACTTC.

This clone has more than one count but fewer than ten. The CDR3 DNA follows: TGTGCCAGCAGCTTATCCAGGGCGCGGGGGCCCACCTCGGCCGGGGAGCTGTTTTTT. Translated, it gives CASSLSRARGPTSAGELFF. The chain recombines TRBV11-3 with TRBJ2-2; weak D call: TRBD2 (7 bases). CDR1 is SGHNT and CDR2 is YENEEA in the germline V gene. The CDR3 has 19 residues. V was pared by 2 bases and J by 6 bases, with 25 bases between.